This TCR beta chain was profiled in a study of human T cells and chemical hapten exposure. Study-level information: Across the whole study, which lasted approximately 23 weeks, patients were given diphenylcyclopropenone on the scalp once a week. Mainly, slight library volume differences in the pool made TCR yields vary.

The V gene end was trimmed by 3 bases and the J gene end by 5 bases; junction bases not matched to a gene: 3. The CDR3 runs to 13 residues. MiXCR, run by TCRdb on the RACE reads, gives a single entry per CDR3 protein. The table shows tens of thousands of distinct CDR3 sequences, with 7.5% to 9.5% occurring only once. This clonotype has a handful of counts. Noted time point: patch test 2, 6 weeks after DPC sensitization. The sample's treatment: therapeutic diphenylcyclopropenone sensitization with weekly scalp DPC. Blood draws came before every patch-test application. Unfractionated whole blood yielded the extracted total RNA.

The chain uses TRBV12-3 or TRBV12-4 and TRBJ2-5; 7 bases are shared with TRBD2. Specimen: whole blood, collected in connection with sensitization to the hapten diphenylcyclopropenone (DPC). The clonotype comes from a woman aged 50 to 60 with alopecia areata. Some clones in this sample may be carry-over from other donors' samples. Here the CDR3 reads CASSFGGRETQYF. CDR3 DNA sequence: TGTGCCAGCAGTTTCGGGGGGAGGGAGACCCAGTACTTC.